This TCR beta chain comes out of a study of technical replicates of blood from a few donors. Assay used: immunoSEQ multiplex PCR; TCRdb lists only in-frame clones, some missing. The sample records roughly 85,000 clones, 90% to 95% being singletons. The CDR3 runs 14 residues. Germline CDR1 reads SGHDT; CDR2 reads YYEEEE. Trimming stripped 3 bases from V and 5 bases from J, with 11 bases between. The genes are TRBV5-6 and TRBJ2-2; possible D gene TRBD1, 5 bases. The origin of this receptor is a human donor in good health. The sequenced material came from T cells isolated from PBMCs. CDR3 DNA sequence: TGTGCCAGCAGCTGGGGCAGTAGGACCGGGGAGCTGTTTTTT. Translated, it gives CASSWGSRTGELFF. Looking up the rest from reference TRBV5-6 and TRBJ2-2 gives the full variable domain: DAGVTQSPTHLIKTRGQQVTLRCSPKSGHDTVSWYQQALGQGPQFIFQYYEEEERQRGNFPDRFSGHQFPNYSSELNVNALLLGDSALYLCASSWGSRTGELFFGEGSRLTVL.